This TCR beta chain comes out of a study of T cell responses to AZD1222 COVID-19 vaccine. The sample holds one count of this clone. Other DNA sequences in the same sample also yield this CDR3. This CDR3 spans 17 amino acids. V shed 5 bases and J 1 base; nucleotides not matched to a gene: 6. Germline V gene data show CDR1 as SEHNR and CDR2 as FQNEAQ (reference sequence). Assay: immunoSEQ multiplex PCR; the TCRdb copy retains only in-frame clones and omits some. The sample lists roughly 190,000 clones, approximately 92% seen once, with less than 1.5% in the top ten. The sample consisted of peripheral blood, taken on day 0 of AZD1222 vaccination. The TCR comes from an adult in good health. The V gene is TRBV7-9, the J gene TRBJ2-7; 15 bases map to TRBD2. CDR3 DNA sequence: TGTGCCAGCAGCCCCCCCGGGACTAGCGGGGGGTCCTACGAGCAGTACTTC. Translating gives CASSPPGTSGGSYEQYF.